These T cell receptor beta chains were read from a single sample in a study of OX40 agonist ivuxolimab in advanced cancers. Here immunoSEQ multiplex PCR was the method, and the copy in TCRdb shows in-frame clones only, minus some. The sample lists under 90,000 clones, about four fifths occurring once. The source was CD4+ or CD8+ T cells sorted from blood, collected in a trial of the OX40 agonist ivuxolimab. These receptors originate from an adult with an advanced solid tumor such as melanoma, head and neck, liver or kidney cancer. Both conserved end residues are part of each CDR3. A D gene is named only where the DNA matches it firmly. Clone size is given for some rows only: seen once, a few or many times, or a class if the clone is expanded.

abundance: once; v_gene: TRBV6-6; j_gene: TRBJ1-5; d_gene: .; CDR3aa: CASSTGNQPQHF; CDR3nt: TGTGCCAGCAGCACAGGGAATCAGCCCCAGCATTTT
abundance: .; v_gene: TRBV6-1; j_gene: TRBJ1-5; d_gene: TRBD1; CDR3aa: CASSWDSSNQPQHF; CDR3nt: TGTGCCAGCAGTTGGGACAGTAGCAATCAGCCCCAGCATTTT
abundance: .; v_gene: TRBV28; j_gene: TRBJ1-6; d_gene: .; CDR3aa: CASRPIGRSLSPLHF; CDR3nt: TGTGCCAGCAGGCCCATCGGACGGAGTTTATCACCCCTCCACTTT
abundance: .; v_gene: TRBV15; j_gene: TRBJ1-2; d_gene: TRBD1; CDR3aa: CATSSLGTQGNYGYTF; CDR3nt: TGTGCCACCAGCAGTTTAGGGACACAGGGGAACTATGGCTACACCTTC
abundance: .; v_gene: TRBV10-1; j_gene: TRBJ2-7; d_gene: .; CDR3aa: CASSELKGYASEQYF; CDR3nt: TGCGCCAGCAGTGAGTTGAAAGGGTACGCTTCCGAGCAGTACTTC
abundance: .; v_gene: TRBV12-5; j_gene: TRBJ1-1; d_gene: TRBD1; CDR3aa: CASGLGTGGNTEAFF; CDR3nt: TGTGCTAGTGGTTTGGGGACAGGGGGCAACACTGAAGCTTTCTTT
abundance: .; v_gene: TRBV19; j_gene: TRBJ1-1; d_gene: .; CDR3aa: CASGDTSNTEAFF; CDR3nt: TGTGCCAGTGGGGACACTTCGAACACTGAAGCTTTCTTT
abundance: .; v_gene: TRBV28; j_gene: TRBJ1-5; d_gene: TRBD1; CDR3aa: CASSFTGGWNQPQHF; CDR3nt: TGTGCCAGCAGTTTCACAGGGGGATGGAATCAGCCCCAGCATTTT
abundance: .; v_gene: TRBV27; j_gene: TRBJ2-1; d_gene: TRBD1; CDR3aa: CASSLDRVGGHEQFF; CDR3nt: TGTGCCAGCAGTTTGGACAGGGTAGGTGGGCATGAGCAGTTCTTC
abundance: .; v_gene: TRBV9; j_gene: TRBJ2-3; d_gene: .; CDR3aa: CASSVVGRPTDTQYF; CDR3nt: TGTGCCAGCAGCGTAGTTGGCAGGCCCACAGATACGCAGTATTTT
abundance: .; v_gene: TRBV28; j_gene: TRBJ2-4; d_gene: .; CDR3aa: CASGLAGTQKNIQYF; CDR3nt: TGTGCCAGCGGACTTGCCGGGACACAAAAAAACATTCAGTACTTC
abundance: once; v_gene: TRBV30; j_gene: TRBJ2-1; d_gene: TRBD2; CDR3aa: CAWSHSGRGNEQFF; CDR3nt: TGTGCCTGGAGCCATAGCGGGAGAGGGAATGAGCAGTTCTTC
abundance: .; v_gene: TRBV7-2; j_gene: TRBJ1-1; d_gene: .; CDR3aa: CASSLVAPGTEAFF; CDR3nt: TGTGCCAGCAGCTTAGTGGCACCGGGAACTGAAGCTTTCTTT
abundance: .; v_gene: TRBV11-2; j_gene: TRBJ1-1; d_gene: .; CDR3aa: CASSLGDLPNTEAFF; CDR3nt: TGTGCCAGCAGCTTAGGGGATTTACCTAACACTGAAGCTTTCTTT
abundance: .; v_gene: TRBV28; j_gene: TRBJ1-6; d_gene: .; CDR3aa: CASIRAESSPLHF; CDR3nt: TGTGCCAGCATCCGGGCCGAGAGTTCACCCCTCCACTTT
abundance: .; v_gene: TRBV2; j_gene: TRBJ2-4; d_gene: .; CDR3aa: CASTQIRDIAKNIQYF; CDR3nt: TGTGCCAGCACCCAAATCAGGGATATAGCCAAAAACATTCAGTACTTC
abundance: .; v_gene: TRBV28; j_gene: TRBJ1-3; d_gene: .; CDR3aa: CASSLPGSGNTIYF; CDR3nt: TGTGCCAGCAGTTTACCAGGGTCTGGAAACACCATATATTTT
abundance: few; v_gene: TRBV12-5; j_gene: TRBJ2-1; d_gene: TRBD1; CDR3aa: CASGIRTGRNSYNEQFF; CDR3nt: TGTGCTAGTGGTATCCGGACAGGGCGAAACTCCTACAATGAGCAGTTCTTC
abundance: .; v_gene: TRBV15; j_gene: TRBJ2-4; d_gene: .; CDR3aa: CATSRDKGSLAKNIQYF; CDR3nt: TGTGCCACCAGCAGAGATAAGGGGTCATTAGCCAAAAACATTCAGTACTTC
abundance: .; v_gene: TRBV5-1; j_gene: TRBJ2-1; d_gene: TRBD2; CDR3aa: CASSLATSGRGEQFF; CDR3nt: TGCGCCAGCAGCTTGGCCACTAGCGGGAGGGGTGAGCAGTTCTTC
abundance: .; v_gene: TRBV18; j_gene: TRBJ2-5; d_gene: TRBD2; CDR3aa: CASSPSSGRAWETQYF; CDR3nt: TGTGCCAGCTCACCTTCTAGCGGGAGGGCCTGGGAGACCCAGTACTTC
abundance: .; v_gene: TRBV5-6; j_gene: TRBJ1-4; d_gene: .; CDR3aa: CASSLTGLTNEKLFF; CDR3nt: TGTGCCAGCAGCTTAACAGGGCTAACTAATGAAAAACTGTTTTTT
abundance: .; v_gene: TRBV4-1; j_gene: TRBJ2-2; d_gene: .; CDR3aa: CASSQGRGGAGTGELFF; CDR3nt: TGCGCCAGCAGCCAAGGACGTGGGGGCGCAGGCACCGGGGAGCTGTTTTTT
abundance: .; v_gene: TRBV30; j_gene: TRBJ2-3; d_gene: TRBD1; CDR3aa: CAWSQGESTDTQYF; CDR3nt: TGTGCCTGGAGTCAGGGGGAAAGCACAGATACGCAGTATTTT
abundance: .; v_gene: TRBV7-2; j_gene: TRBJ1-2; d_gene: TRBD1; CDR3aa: CASSYKGQGTYGYTF; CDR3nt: TGTGCCAGCAGCTACAAAGGACAGGGGACCTATGGCTACACCTTC
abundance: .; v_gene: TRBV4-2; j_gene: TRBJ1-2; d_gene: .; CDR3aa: CASSLQGGYTF; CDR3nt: TGTGCCAGCAGCCTACAGGGTGGCTACACCTTC
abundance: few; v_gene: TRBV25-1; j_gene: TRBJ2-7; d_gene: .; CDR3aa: CASSELASSYEQYF; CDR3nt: TGTGCCAGCAGTGAGTTAGCAAGCTCCTACGAGCAGTACTTC
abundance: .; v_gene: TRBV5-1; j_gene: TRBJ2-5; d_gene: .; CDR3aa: CASRRSDFPETQYF; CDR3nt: TGCGCCAGCAGACGGAGCGACTTTCCAGAGACCCAGTACTTC
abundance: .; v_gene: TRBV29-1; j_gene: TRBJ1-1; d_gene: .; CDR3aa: CSVVGNTEAFF; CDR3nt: TGCAGCGTTGTAGGGAACACTGAAGCTTTCTTT
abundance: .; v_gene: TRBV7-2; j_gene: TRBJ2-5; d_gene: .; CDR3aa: CASSLGGLRGLETQYF; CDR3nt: TGTGCCAGCAGCTTAGGGGGGTTGAGGGGTTTAGAGACCCAGTACTTC
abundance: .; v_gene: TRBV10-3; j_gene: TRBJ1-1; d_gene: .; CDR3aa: CAISVEGWTEAFF; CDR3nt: TGTGCCATCAGTGTAGAGGGTTGGACTGAAGCTTTCTTT
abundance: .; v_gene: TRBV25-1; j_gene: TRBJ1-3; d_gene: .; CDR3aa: CASIGPSQNTIYF; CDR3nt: TGTGCCAGCATTGGTCCGTCCCAAAACACCATATATTTT
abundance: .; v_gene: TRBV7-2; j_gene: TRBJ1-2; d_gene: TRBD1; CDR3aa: CASSLSGQGYGYTF; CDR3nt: TGTGCCAGCAGCTTAAGTGGACAGGGCTATGGCTACACCTTC
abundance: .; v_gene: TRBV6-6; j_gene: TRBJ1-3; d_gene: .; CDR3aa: CASRRDSGNTIYF; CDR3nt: TGTGCCAGCAGGCGAGATTCTGGAAACACCATATATTTT
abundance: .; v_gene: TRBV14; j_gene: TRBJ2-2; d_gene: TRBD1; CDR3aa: CASPRQGRGTGELFF; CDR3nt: TGTGCCAGCCCCAGACAGGGTCGGGGTACCGGGGAGCTGTTTTTT
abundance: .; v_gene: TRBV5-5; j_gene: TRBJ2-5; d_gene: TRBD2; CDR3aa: CASSFPGRQETQYF; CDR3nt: TGTGCCAGCAGCTTCCCCGGGAGGCAAGAGACCCAGTACTTC
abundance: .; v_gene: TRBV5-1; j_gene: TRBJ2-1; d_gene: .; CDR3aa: CASSLAVIVSNEQFF; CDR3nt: TGCGCCAGCAGCTTGGCCGTGATAGTAAGCAATGAGCAGTTCTTC